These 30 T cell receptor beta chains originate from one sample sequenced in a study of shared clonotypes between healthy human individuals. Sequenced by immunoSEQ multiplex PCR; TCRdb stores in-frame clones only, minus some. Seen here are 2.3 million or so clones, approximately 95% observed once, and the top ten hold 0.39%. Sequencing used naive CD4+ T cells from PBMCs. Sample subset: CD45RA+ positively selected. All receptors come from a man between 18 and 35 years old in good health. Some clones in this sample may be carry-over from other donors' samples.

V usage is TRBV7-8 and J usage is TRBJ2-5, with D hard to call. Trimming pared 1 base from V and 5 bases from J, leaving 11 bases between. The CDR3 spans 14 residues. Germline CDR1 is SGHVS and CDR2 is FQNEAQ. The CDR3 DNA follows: TGTGCCAGCAGCTTAGGGCTATCCTTGGAGACCCAGTACTTC. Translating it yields CASSLGLSLETQYF.

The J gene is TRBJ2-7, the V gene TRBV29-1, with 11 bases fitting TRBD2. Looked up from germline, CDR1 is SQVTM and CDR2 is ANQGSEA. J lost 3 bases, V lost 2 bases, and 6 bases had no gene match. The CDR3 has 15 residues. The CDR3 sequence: CSVEKGTSGGYEQYF. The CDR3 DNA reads TGCAGCGTTGAAAAAGGGACTAGCGGTGGCTACGAGCAGTACTTC.

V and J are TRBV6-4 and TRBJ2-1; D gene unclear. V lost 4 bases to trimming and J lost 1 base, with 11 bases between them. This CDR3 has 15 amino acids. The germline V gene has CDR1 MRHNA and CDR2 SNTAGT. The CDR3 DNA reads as TGTGCCAGCAGTGTCAACAGTGCTTCCTACAATGAGCAGTTCTTC. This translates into CASSVNSASYNEQFF.

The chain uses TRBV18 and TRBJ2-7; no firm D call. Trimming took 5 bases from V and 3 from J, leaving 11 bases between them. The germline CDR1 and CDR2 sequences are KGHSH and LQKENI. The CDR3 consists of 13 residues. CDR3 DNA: TGTGCCAGCTCATATGCCCGCGACTACGAGCAGTACTTC. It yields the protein CASSYARDYEQYF.

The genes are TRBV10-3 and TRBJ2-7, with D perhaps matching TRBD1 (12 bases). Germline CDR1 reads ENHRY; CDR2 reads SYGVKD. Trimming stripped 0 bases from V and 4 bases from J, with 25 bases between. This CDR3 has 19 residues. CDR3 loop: CAISESGQGATSGSYEQYF. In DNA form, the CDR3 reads TGTGCCATCAGTGAGTCGGGACAGGGGGCAACTAGCGGGAGTTACGAGCAGTACTTC.

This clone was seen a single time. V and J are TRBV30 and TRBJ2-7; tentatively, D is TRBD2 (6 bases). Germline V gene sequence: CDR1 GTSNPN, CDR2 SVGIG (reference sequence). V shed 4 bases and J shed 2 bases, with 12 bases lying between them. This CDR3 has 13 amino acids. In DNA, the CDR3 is TGTGCCTGGAACAAGGGGACTGCCTACGAGCAGTACTTC. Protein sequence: CAWNKGTAYEQYF.

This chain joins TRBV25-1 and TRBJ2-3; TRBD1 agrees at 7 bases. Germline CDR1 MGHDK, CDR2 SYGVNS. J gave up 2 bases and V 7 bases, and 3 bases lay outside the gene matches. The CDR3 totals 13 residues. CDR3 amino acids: CASNDRVTDTQYF. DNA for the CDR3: TGTGCCAGCAATGACAGGGTCACAGATACGCAGTATTTT.

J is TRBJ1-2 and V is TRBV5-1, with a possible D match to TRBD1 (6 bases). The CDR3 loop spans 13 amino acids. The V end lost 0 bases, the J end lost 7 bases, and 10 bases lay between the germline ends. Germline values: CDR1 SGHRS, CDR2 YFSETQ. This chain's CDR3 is CASSLGIRGGYTF. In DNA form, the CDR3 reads TGCGCCAGCAGCTTGGGGATCAGGGGTGGCTACACCTTC.

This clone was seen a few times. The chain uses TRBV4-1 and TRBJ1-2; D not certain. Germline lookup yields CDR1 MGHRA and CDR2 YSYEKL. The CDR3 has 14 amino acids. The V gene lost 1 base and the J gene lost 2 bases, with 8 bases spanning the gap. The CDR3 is CASSQVTGNYGYTF. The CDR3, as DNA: TGCGCCAGCAGCCAAGTTACGGGGAACTATGGCTACACCTTC.

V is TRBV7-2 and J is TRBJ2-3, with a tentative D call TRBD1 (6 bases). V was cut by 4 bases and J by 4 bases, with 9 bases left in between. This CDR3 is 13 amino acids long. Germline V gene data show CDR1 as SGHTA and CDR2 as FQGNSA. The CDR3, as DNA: TGTGCCAGCAGCTGGAGACAGGCAGATACGCAGTATTTT. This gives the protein CASSWRQADTQYF.

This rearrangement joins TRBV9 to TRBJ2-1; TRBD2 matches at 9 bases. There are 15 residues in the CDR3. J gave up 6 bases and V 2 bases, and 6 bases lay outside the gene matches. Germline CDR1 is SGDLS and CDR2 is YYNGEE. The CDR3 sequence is CASSVDPTSGNEQFF. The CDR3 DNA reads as TGTGCCAGCAGCGTTGATCCGACTAGCGGCAATGAGCAGTTCTTC.

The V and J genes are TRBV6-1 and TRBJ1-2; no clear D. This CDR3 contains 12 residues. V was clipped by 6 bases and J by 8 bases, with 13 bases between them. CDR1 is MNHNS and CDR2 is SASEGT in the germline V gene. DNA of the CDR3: TGTGCCAGCAGCAAAGTACGGGAAGGCTACACCTTC. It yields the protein CASSKVREGYTF.

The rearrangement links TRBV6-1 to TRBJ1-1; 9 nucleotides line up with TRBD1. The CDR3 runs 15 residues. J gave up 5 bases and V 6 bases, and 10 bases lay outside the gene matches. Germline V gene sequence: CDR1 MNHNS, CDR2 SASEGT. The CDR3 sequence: CASSVTTGGFTEAFF. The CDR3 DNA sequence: TGTGCCAGCAGCGTCACGACAGGGGGGTTTACTGAAGCTTTCTTT.

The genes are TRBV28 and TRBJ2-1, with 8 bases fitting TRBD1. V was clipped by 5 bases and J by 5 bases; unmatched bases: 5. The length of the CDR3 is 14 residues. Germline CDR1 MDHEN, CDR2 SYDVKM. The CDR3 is CASSTGTGHNEQFF. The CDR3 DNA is TGTGCCAGCAGTACCGGGACAGGACACAATGAGCAGTTCTTC.

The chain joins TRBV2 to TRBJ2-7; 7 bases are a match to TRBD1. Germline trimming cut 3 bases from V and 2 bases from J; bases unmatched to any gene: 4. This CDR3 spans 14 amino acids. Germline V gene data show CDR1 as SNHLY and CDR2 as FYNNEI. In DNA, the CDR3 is TGTGCCAGCAGTGAGGACAGGACGGCCTACGAGCAGTACTTC. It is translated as CASSEDRTAYEQYF.

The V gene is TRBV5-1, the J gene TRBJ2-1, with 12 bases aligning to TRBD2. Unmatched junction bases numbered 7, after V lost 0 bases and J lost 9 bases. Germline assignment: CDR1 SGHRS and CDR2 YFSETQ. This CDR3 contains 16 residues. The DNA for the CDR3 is TGCGCCAGCAGCTTGGTGGCCGGACTAGCGGGAAGTGAGCAGTTCTTC. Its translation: CASSLVAGLAGSEQFF.

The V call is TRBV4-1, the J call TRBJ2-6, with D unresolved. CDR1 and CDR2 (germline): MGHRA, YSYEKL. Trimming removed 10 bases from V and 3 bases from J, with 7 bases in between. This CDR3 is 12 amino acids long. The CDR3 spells CATMGGANVLTF. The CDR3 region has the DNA TGCGCCACCATGGGTGGGGCCAACGTCCTGACTTTC.

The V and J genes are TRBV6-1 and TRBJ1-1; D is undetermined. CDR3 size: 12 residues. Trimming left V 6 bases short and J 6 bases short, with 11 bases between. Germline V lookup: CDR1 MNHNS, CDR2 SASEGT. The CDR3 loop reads CASSPRMAEAFF. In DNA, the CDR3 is TGTGCCAGCAGCCCCCGGATGGCTGAAGCTTTCTTT.

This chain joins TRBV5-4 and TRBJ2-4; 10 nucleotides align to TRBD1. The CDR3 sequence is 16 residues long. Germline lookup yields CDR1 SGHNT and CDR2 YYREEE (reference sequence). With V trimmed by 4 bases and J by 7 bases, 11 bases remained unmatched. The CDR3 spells CASSRAAGQGFNIQYF. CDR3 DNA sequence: TGTGCCAGCAGCAGAGCCGCGGGACAGGGGTTTAACATTCAGTACTTC.

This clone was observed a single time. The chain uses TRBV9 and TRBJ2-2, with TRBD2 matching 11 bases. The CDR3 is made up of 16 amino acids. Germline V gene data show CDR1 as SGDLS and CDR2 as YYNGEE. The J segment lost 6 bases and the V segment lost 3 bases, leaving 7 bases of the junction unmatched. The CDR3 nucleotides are TGTGCCAGCAGCGATAGAGCTAGCGGGAGGTCCGGGGAGCTGTTTTTT. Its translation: CASSDRASGRSGELFF.

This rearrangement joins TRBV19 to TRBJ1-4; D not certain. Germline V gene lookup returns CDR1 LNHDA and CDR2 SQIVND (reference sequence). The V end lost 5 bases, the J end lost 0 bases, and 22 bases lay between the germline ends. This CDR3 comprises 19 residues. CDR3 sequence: CASSWAWAGSHSTNEKLFF. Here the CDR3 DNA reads TGTGCCAGTAGTTGGGCATGGGCGGGGAGCCACTCAACTAATGAAAAACTGTTTTTT.

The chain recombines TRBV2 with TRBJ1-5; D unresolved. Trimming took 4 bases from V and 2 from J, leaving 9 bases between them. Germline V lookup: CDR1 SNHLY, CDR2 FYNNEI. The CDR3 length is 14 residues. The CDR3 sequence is CASSGRVRNQPQHF. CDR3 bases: TGTGCCAGCAGTGGACGAGTCCGCAATCAGCCCCAGCATTTT.

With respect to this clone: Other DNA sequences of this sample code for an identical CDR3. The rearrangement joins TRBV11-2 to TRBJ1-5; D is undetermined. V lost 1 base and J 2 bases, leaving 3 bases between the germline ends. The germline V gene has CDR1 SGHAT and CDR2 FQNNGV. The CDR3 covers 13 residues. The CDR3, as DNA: TGTGCCAGCAGCTTAGTAGGCAATCAGCCCCAGCATTTT. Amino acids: CASSLVGNQPQHF.

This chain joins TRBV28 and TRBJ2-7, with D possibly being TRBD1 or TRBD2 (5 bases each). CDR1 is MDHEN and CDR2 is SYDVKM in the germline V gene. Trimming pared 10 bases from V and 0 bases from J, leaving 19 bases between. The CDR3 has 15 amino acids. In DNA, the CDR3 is TGTGCCACCGCCCCGCCGGGACGGAGCTCCTACGAGCAGTACTTC. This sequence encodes CATAPPGRSSYEQYF.

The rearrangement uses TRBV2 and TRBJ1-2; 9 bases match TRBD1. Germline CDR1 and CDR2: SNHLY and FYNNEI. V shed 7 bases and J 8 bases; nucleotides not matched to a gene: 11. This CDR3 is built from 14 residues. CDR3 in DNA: TGTGCCAGCACCGCCCGGACAGGGGATTTGGGCTACACCTTC. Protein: CASTARTGDLGYTF.

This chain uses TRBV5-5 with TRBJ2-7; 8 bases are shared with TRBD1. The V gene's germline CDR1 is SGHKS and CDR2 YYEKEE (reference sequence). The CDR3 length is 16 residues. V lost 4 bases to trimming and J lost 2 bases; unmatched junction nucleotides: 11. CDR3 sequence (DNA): TGTGCCAGCAGCGGGTACAGGGGGAATGAGGCCTACGAGCAGTACTTC. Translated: CASSGYRGNEAYEQYF.

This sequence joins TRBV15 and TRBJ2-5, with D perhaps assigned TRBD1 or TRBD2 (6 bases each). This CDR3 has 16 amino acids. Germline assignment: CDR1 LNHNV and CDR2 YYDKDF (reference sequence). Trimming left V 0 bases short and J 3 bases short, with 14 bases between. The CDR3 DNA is TGTGCCACCAGCAGAGATGGCGAGGGGGAGGAAGAGACCCAGTACTTC. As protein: CATSRDGEGEEETQYF.

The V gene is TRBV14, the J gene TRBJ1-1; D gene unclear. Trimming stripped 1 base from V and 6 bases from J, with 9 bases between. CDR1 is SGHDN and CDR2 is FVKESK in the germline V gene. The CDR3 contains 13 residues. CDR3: CASSQGAGAEAFF. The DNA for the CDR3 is TGTGCCAGCAGCCAAGGGGCGGGCGCTGAAGCTTTCTTT.

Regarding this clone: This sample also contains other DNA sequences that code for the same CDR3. The CDR3 loop reads CASSGDRGYQPQHF. The DNA of the CDR3 is TGTGCCAGCAGTGGGGACAGGGGGTACCAGCCCCAGCATTTT. This chain links TRBV2 with TRBJ1-5; the match to TRBD1 covers 11 bases. This CDR3 is 14 amino acids long. Per the germline V gene, CDR1 is SNHLY and CDR2 is FYNNEI. V lost 4 bases, J lost 7 bases, and 3 bases stayed unmatched.

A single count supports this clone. The CDR3 loop reads CASSGQSYNEQFF. DNA of the CDR3: TGTGCCAGCAGCGGACAGAGTTACAATGAGCAGTTCTTC. The rearrangement links TRBV28 to TRBJ2-1; D may be TRBD1 (6 bases). This CDR3 contains 13 residues. V was shortened by 6 bases and J by 4 bases, with 10 bases between the two germline ends. Germline lookup yields CDR1 MDHEN and CDR2 SYDVKM.